This T cell receptor (beta chain) was sequenced during a study of T cell repertoires in cytomegalovirus infection. About the study: Carrying CMV and the relevant HLA type showed in public TCR beta signatures. Overall study results and limits: What dominated the ex vivo response were HLA-C-restricted CMV-specific TCR beta clonotypes. Frequencies of public TCR beta families were cumulated, and this identified carriers of CMV plus the relevant HLA.

This CDR3 region has 14 residues. The germline V gene has CDR1 DFQATT and CDR2 SNEGSKA (reference sequence). V shed 3 bases and J 4 bases; nucleotides not matched to a gene: 6. From the reads, TCRdb called clonotypes with MiXCR, one entry per CDR3 protein. The repertoire holds approximately 490,000 distinct CDR3 sequences, with approximately 10% as singletons. This clonotype was seen only a few times. Its specificity is unknown. The chain is built from TRBV20-1 and TRBJ2-7, with TRBD1 identical over 10 bases. Sequenced sample: PBMCs. This TCR derives from a human donor in good health (CMV status not recorded). Some clones in this sample may be carry-over from other donors' samples. CDR3 nucleotides: TGCAGTGCTAGCCTCCGGGACAGGGGTTACGAGCAGTACTTC. Protein product: CSASLRDRGYEQYF.